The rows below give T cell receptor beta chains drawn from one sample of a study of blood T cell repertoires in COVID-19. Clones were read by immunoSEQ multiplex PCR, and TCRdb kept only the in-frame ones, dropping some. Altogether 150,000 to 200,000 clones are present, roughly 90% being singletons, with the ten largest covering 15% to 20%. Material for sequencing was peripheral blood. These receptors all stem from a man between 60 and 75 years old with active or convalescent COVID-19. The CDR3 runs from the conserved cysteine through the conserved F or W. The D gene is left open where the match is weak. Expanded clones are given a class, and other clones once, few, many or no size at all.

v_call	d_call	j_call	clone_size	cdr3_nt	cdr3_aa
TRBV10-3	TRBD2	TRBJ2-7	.	TGTGCCATCGGAGGGCGGGAGGGCCCCTACGAGCAGTACTTC	CAIGGREGPYEQYF
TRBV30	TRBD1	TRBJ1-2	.	TGTGCCTGGAGTAGACCGGGGACAGGGGGTGGCGGCTACACCTTC	CAWSRPGTGGGGYTF
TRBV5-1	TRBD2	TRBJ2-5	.	TGCGCCAGCAGCTTGGGACCTGCCGGGACTAGCGGCCAAGAGACCCAGTACTTC	CASSLGPAGTSGQETQYF
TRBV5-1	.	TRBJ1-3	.	TGCGCCAGCAGCTTGGACGTCAGGGCAGGAAACACCATATATTTT	CASSLDVRAGNTIYF
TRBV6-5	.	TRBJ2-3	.	TGTGCCAGCAGTTACGTCGGGACTACAGATACGCAGTATTTT	CASSYVGTTDTQYF
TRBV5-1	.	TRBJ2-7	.	TGCGCCAGCAGCGCTGGGGGCTCGCGGGAGTTGTACGAGCAGTACTTC	CASSAGGSRELYEQYF
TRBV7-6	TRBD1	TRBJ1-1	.	TGTGCCAGCAGCTGGGGACAGGGCGGCACTGAAGCTTTCTTT	CASSWGQGGTEAFF
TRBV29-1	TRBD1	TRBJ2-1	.	TGCAGCGTTGAAGAGCAGGGGGCAGGTGAGCAGTTCTTC	CSVEEQGAGEQFF
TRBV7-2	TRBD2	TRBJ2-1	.	TGTGCCAGCAGCTTGGAACTAGCGGGACCGTACAATGAGCAGTTCTTC	CASSLELAGPYNEQFF
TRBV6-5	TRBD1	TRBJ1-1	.	TGTGCCAGCACCATGACAGGGGGGGTATCCACTGAAGCTTTCTTT	CASTMTGGVSTEAFF
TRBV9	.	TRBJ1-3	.	TGTGCCAGCAGCGTTATGACAGGCTCCCTCTCTGGAAACACCATATATTTT	CASSVMTGSLSGNTIYF
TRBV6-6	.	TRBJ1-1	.	TGTGCCAGCAGTTACTCGGAGGGCGTCAGGAACACTGAAGCTTTCTTT	CASSYSEGVRNTEAFF
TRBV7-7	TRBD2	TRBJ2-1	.	TGTGCCAGCAGCTTGAACGGACTAGCGGGAGTTGAGCAGTTCTTC	CASSLNGLAGVEQFF
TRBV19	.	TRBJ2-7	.	TGTGCCAGTAGTTTCGTCTCCGATGACAGGCCCAGAGGGCAGTACTTC	CASSFVSDDRPRGQYF
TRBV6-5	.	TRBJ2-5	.	TGTGCCGGGCAGACTATCGAAGAGACCCAGTACTTC	CAGQTIEETQYF
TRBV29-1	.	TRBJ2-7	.	TGCAGCGTTCGACCCCGTTACAGCTCCTACGAGCAGTACTTC	CSVRPRYSSYEQYF
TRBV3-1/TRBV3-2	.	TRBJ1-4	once	TGTGCCAGCAGCCAAGATCTCGGACAGCCCGAAAAACTGTTTTTT	CASSQDLGQPEKLFF
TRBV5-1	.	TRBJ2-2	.	TGCGCCAGCAGCTTTTTAGGGGACACCGGGGAGCTGTTTTTT	CASSFLGDTGELFF
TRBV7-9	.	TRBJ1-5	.	TGTGCCAGCAATGAACAGGAAAATCAGCCCCAGCATTTT	CASNEQENQPQHF
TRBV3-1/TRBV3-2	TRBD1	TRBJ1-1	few	TGTGCCAGCAGTCAAACAGGGGCTGAAGCTTTCTTT	CASSQTGAEAFF
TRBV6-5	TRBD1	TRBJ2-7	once	TGTGCCAGCAGTTACTCGCAGGGGGCGAACGAGCAGTACTTC	CASSYSQGANEQYF
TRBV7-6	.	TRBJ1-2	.	TGTGCCAGCAGCCTGACATCAGGGGTCTATGGCTACACCTTC	CASSLTSGVYGYTF
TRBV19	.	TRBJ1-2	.	TGTGCCAGTAGTATTACCGGGGGAAACTATGGCTACACCTTC	CASSITGGNYGYTF
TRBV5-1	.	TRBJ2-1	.	TGCGCCAGCAGCCCACAGATTGATGAGCAGTTCTTC	CASSPQIDEQFF
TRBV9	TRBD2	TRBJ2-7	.	TGTGCCAGCAGCGTTGGGGCTAGCGGACTCTTAAGCTCCTACGAGCAGTACTTC	CASSVGASGLLSSYEQYF
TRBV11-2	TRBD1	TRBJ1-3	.	TGTGCCAGCAGCTTAGGGACAGGGTCTGGAAACACCATATATTTT	CASSLGTGSGNTIYF
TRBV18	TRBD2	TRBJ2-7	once	TGTGCCAGCTCACTGGGGGTCATTGCGGGAGGGACCTACGAGCAGTACTTC	CASSLGVIAGGTYEQYF
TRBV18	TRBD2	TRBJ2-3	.	TGTGCCAGCTCAAGACTAGCGGGAGGGCCGTCGGATACGCAGTATTTT	CASSRLAGGPSDTQYF
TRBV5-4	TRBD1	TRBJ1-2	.	TGTGCCAGCAGCTTGGCCGGACAGGGCCTACTAAACTATGGCTACACCTTC	CASSLAGQGLLNYGYTF
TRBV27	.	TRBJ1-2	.	TGTGCCAGCAGTTTTGGGGCAGGGTATGGCTACACCTTC	CASSFGAGYGYTF
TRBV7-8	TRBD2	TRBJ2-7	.	TGTGCCAGCAGCTTGTATAAATCTAGCGGGTTTACCTACGAGCAGTACTTC	CASSLYKSSGFTYEQYF